This T cell receptor (beta chain) was recovered during a study of blood T cell repertoires in COVID-19. Clones were sequenced by immunoSEQ multiplex PCR, and TCRdb holds only the in-frame ones, with some missing. Found here are more than 65,000 clones, roughly 80% of them singletons; the top ten hold over 7.5%. The sequenced sample consisted of peripheral blood. This receptor was identified in a woman of 80 years or more with acute or convalescent COVID-19.

DNA of the CDR3: TGTGCCAGTAGTATATTAAGGGGGACAGAATTCTATGGCTACACCTTC. It translates to CASSILRGTEFYGYTF. The chain carries TRBV19 and TRBJ1-2, with 7 bases matching TRBD1. CDR1 and CDR2 from the germline V gene are LNHDA and SQIVND (reference sequence). V lost 2 bases and J lost 4; bases outside the gene matches: 10. This CDR3 is 16 amino acids long.